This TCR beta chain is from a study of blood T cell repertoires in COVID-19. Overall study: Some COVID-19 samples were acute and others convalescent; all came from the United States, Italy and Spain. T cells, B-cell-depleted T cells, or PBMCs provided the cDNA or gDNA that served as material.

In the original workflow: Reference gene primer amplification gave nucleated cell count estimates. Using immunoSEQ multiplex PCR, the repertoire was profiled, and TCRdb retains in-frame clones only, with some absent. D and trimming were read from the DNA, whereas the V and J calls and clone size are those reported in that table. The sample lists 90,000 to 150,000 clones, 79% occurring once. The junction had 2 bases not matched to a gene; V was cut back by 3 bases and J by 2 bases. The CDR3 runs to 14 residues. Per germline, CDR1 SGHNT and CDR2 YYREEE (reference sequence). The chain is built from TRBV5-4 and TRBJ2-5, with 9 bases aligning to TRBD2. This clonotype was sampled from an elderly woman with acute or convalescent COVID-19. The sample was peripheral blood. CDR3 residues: CASSSSGTQETQYF. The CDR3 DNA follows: TGTGCCAGCAGCTCTAGCGGGACACAAGAGACCCAGTACTTC.